This T cell receptor beta chain is from a study of T cells in Graves' hyperthyroidism and ophthalmopathy. Amplification of TCR beta CDR3 regions used RNA as the template. Primed by the HTBI set, a first-round RT-PCR was run on the TCR CDR3. TCRdb reprocessed the multiplex PCR reads via MiXCR and lists one record per CDR3 protein. The table records some 740,000 distinct CDR3 sequences, roughly 15% of them present only once. The germline V and J ends were trimmed by 0 bases and 6 bases, with 11 bases remaining between them. This CDR3 spans 14 amino acids. Germline V lookup: CDR1 LGHDT, CDR2 YNNKEL (reference sequence). This clonotype was picked up many times.

Sequencing was carried out using blood. V and J are TRBV3-1 and TRBJ2-5, with D uncertain. The TCR sequence derives from a woman aged 18-29 years with Graves' hyperthyroidism. CDR3 region: CASSQDLRVKTQYF. DNA of the CDR3: TGTGCCAGCAGCCAAGATCTACGGGTTAAGACCCAGTACTTC.